The entry below describes one TCR beta chain. Its antigen is not identified. These data belong to a study of T cell responses to AZD1222 COVID-19 vaccine. Germline loops: CDR1 MNHEY, CDR2 SMNVEV (reference sequence). The CDR3 totals 17 residues. With 3 bases removed from V and 0 bases from J, the gap between germline ends came to 17 bases. Using immunoSEQ multiplex PCR, the repertoire was profiled, and TCRdb retains in-frame clones only, with some absent. Found here are roughly 99,000 clones, just over 90% of them singletons; the top ten hold less than 7.5%. Whole-study findings and limits: Sampled repertoires all dated from after the peak T cell response. Donors, mostly white British, included more females; clonal diversity was possibly underestimated. CD4 TCRs associated with vaccination spanned spike, dominating at 160-218 and 743-854. Following two doses of AZD1222, Spike-specific TCR breadth and depth rose.

The V call is TRBV27, the J call TRBJ1-2, with D perhaps TRBD1 (6 bases). The TCR originated in an adult who received the AZD1222 COVID-19 vaccine. The source was peripheral blood, collected 28 days after the second AZD1222 dose. CDR3 region: CASSFRAGDLANYGYTF. As DNA, the CDR3 is TGTGCCAGCAGTTTCCGGGCAGGGGATTTAGCTAACTATGGCTACACCTTC.